The rows below give T cell receptor beta chains drawn from one sample of a study of shared clonotypes between healthy human individuals. Sequencing used immunoSEQ multiplex PCR; TCRdb keeps in-frame clones, though not all of them. The sample records about 1 million clones, about 77% being singletons. The material sequenced was memory CD4+ T cells sorted from blood. The receptors come from a man younger than 35 in good health. CDR3s include the opening cysteine and the closing phenylalanine or tryptophan. Fields, in order: CDR3 length, D gene, clone size, J gene, V gene, CDR3 protein, CDR3 DNA. The D gene is left open where the match is weak. Size values are once, few and many counts, or a class for expanded clones, and some rows have none.

cdr3_length: 12
d_call: NA
clone_size: NA
j_call: TRBJ2-5
v_call: TRBV29-1
cdr3_aa: CSARQAQETQYF
cdr3_nt: TGTAGCGCCAGACAGGCGCAAGAGACCCAGTACTTC

cdr3_length: 12
d_call: NA
clone_size: few
j_call: TRBJ2-1
v_call: TRBV6-6
cdr3_aa: CASSNSYNEQFF
cdr3_nt: TGTGCCAGCAGTAACTCCTACAATGAGCAGTTCTTC

cdr3_length: 12
d_call: NA
clone_size: NA
j_call: TRBJ1-1
v_call: TRBV4-1
cdr3_aa: CASSQDRGRPFF
cdr3_nt: TGCGCCAGCAGCCAAGATCGGGGGCGACCTTTCTTT

cdr3_length: 13
d_call: TRBD1
clone_size: once
j_call: TRBJ2-1
v_call: TRBV5-6
cdr3_aa: CASSWGQGNEQFF
cdr3_nt: TGTGCCAGCAGCTGGGGACAGGGGAATGAGCAGTTCTTC

cdr3_length: 15
d_call: TRBD1
clone_size: NA
j_call: TRBJ1-3
v_call: TRBV9
cdr3_aa: CASSDRTGPGNTIYF
cdr3_nt: TGTGCCAGCAGCGACCGGACAGGGCCTGGAAACACCATATATTTT

cdr3_length: 14
d_call: NA
clone_size: NA
j_call: TRBJ1-6
v_call: TRBV4-2
cdr3_aa: CASSQGEVRSPLHF
cdr3_nt: TGTGCCAGCAGCCAAGGCGAGGTACGCTCACCCCTCCACTTT

cdr3_length: 15
d_call: TRBD1
clone_size: NA
j_call: TRBJ1-3
v_call: TRBV6-5
cdr3_aa: CASRRGQKDGNTIYF
cdr3_nt: TGTGCCAGCAGAAGGGGACAGAAGGACGGAAACACCATATATTTT

cdr3_length: 15
d_call: NA
clone_size: many
j_call: TRBJ1-3
v_call: TRBV19
cdr3_aa: CASSRGGSSGNTIYF
cdr3_nt: TGTGCCAGTAGTAGAGGAGGTAGCTCTGGAAACACCATATATTTT

cdr3_length: 13
d_call: NA
clone_size: NA
j_call: TRBJ1-1
v_call: TRBV2
cdr3_aa: CASTQAVNTEAFF
cdr3_nt: TGTGCCAGCACTCAAGCGGTGAACACTGAAGCTTTCTTT

cdr3_length: 14
d_call: NA
clone_size: NA
j_call: TRBJ2-7
v_call: TRBV6-6
cdr3_aa: CASSLYRDSSEQYF
cdr3_nt: TGTGCCAGCAGTTTATACAGGGATTCGTCCGAGCAGTACTTC

cdr3_length: 15
d_call: NA
clone_size: NA
j_call: TRBJ1-3
v_call: TRBV7-2
cdr3_aa: CASSLSPAGGNTIYF
cdr3_nt: TGTGCCAGCAGCTTATCGCCGGCGGGGGGAAACACCATATATTTT

cdr3_length: 14
d_call: NA
clone_size: NA
j_call: TRBJ2-3
v_call: TRBV9
cdr3_aa: CASSVGFSTDTQYF
cdr3_nt: TGTGCCAGCAGCGTCGGTTTTTCCACAGATACGCAGTATTTT

cdr3_length: 13
d_call: NA
clone_size: once
j_call: TRBJ1-1
v_call: TRBV19
cdr3_aa: CASFGVMNTEAFF
cdr3_nt: TGTGCCAGCTTCGGAGTCATGAACACTGAAGCTTTCTTT

cdr3_length: 15
d_call: TRBD1
clone_size: once
j_call: TRBJ2-5
v_call: TRBV10-3
cdr3_aa: CAISGGTGGAETQYF
cdr3_nt: TGTGCCATCAGTGGGGGGACAGGGGGCGCAGAGACCCAGTACTTC

cdr3_length: 17
d_call: NA
clone_size: NA
j_call: TRBJ2-2
v_call: TRBV10-1
cdr3_aa: CASSETFGTVNSGELFF
cdr3_nt: TGCGCCAGCAGTGAGACCTTCGGGACCGTTAATTCCGGGGAGCTGTTTTTT

cdr3_length: 14
d_call: NA
clone_size: NA
j_call: TRBJ1-5
v_call: TRBV6-1
cdr3_aa: CASSERGSNQPQHF
cdr3_nt: TGTGCCAGCAGTGAAAGAGGGAGCAATCAGCCCCAGCATTTT

cdr3_length: 16
d_call: TRBD1
clone_size: NA
j_call: TRBJ1-4
v_call: TRBV6-6
cdr3_aa: CASSYRQGATNEKLFF
cdr3_nt: TGTGCCAGCAGTTACAGGCAGGGGGCTACTAATGAAAAACTGTTTTTT

cdr3_length: 15
d_call: NA
clone_size: NA
j_call: TRBJ1-1
v_call: TRBV11-2
cdr3_aa: CASSLDQGLGTEAFF
cdr3_nt: TGTGCCAGCAGCTTAGACCAGGGGCTGGGCACTGAAGCTTTCTTT

cdr3_length: 12
d_call: NA
clone_size: NA
j_call: TRBJ2-5
v_call: TRBV30
cdr3_aa: CAWTPSLETQYF
cdr3_nt: TGTGCCTGGACCCCGTCTCTAGAGACCCAGTACTTC

cdr3_length: 13
d_call: NA
clone_size: NA
j_call: TRBJ2-3
v_call: TRBV6-1
cdr3_aa: CASAEMSTDTQYF
cdr3_nt: TGTGCCAGCGCGGAGATGAGCACAGATACGCAGTATTTT

cdr3_length: 17
d_call: NA
clone_size: NA
j_call: TRBJ2-2
v_call: TRBV5-4
cdr3_aa: CASSSRTGAGNTGELFF
cdr3_nt: TGTGCCAGCAGCAGCCGGACTGGGGCGGGGAACACCGGGGAGCTGTTTTTT

cdr3_length: 14
d_call: NA
clone_size: few
j_call: TRBJ2-7
v_call: TRBV7-2
cdr3_aa: CASSLGSGAYEQYF
cdr3_nt: TGTGCCAGCAGCTTAGGTTCGGGGGCCTACGAGCAGTACTTC

cdr3_length: 12
d_call: NA
clone_size: NA
j_call: TRBJ2-1
v_call: TRBV10-3
cdr3_aa: CAISEMVSEQFF
cdr3_nt: TGTGCCATCAGTGAGATGGTCAGTGAGCAGTTCTTC

cdr3_length: 15
d_call: NA
clone_size: NA
j_call: TRBJ1-2
v_call: TRBV5-1
cdr3_aa: CASSLDISAPGGYTF
cdr3_nt: TGCGCCAGCAGCTTGGACATTTCGGCTCCGGGAGGCTACACCTTC

cdr3_length: 16
d_call: NA
clone_size: NA
j_call: TRBJ2-3
v_call: TRBV18
cdr3_aa: CASSPPGTPSTDTQYF
cdr3_nt: TGTGCCAGCTCACCACCGGGGACACCTAGCACAGATACGCAGTATTTT

cdr3_length: 15
d_call: NA
clone_size: NA
j_call: TRBJ1-5
v_call: TRBV7-9
cdr3_aa: CASSLIGGGDQPQHF
cdr3_nt: TGTGCCAGCAGCTTAATCGGGGGCGGTGATCAGCCCCAGCATTTT

cdr3_length: 16
d_call: TRBD1
clone_size: NA
j_call: TRBJ1-6
v_call: TRBV5-1
cdr3_aa: CASSSQGQGVNSPLHF
cdr3_nt: TGCGCCAGCAGCTCCCAGGGACAGGGGGTTAATTCACCCCTCCACTTT

cdr3_length: 15
d_call: NA
clone_size: once
j_call: TRBJ2-5
v_call: TRBV5-1
cdr3_aa: CASSLEQGRQETQYF
cdr3_nt: TGCGCCAGCAGCTTGGAACAGGGGAGGCAAGAGACCCAGTACTTC

cdr3_length: 15
d_call: TRBD2
clone_size: NA
j_call: TRBJ2-2
v_call: TRBV2
cdr3_aa: CASRNSGERTGELFF
cdr3_nt: TGTGCCAGCAGGAATAGCGGGGAGCGCACCGGGGAGCTGTTTTTT

cdr3_length: 15
d_call: TRBD2
clone_size: NA
j_call: TRBJ2-7
v_call: TRBV7-2
cdr3_aa: CASSLSGGQTYEQYF
cdr3_nt: TGTGCCAGCAGCCTTAGCGGGGGCCAAACCTACGAGCAGTACTTC

cdr3_length: 14
d_call: TRBD1
clone_size: NA
j_call: TRBJ2-3
v_call: TRBV5-4
cdr3_aa: CAGLVQGAPDTQYF
cdr3_nt: TGTGCCGGGCTCGTACAGGGGGCACCAGATACGCAGTATTTT

cdr3_length: 14
d_call: NA
clone_size: few
j_call: TRBJ1-5
v_call: TRBV10-3
cdr3_aa: CAISERLLNQPQHF
cdr3_nt: TGTGCCATCAGTGAACGCCTACTCAATCAGCCCCAGCATTTT